What follows describes a single TCR beta chain. This clone was observed a few times. Its target antigen remains unknown. Base quality data are lacking; no much larger clone is found one base away. The entire amount of isolated RNA was reverse transcribed using the High Capacity cDNA Reverse Transcription Kit, so the sequenced TCRB transcripts were expressed ones. Deep immunoSEQ sequencing was performed on naive, central memory and regulatory T cell samples, with an average of roughly 3.6 million total reads per sample. Sorted cells were lysed in RLT buffer, and RNA was extracted using DNase-treated RNeasy Micro or Mini kits according to cell number. To prevent cross-contamination, each cell subset was processed individually, whereas patient and healthy donor samples were processed jointly. The immunoSEQ multiplex PCR was used to amplify TCRB sequences from cDNA, yielding 87-bp fragments that span the CDR3 region. Sequencing of the amplicons was performed on the Illumina HiSeq platform. The study's processing was this. Synthetic template baselines were used to correct PCR bias computationally, reads within Hamming distance 2 were collapsed together, and singletons that could not be merged were discarded. Reads were aligned against IMGT so that V, D and J genes, CDR3 length and insertions or deletions at six rearrangement sites could be assigned. Within each subset, clonotype counts were normalized to sorted cell number, and only after that were true diversity and Gini coefficients computed with the tcR R package. The overlap coefficient, calculated on TCRB nucleotide sequences, was used to measure repertoire sharing. The table was pulled from immuneACCESS by TCRdb, which kept in-frame rearrangements only. Such tables lose some clones; where checked, under half of the loss comes from unresolved V genes, and the rest has no known cause. V and J calls and clone size are copied from that table; D and trimming were computed from the DNA. In all, the sample holds approximately 150,000 clones, and around 13% of those were seen once. The ten top clones hold roughly 1.4% of the sample.

The data derive from a study of beta chain features in type 1 diabetes (dated by TCRdb to the late 2010s). A note on the overall study: No differences in mean age, gender distribution, total cell number or subset yield were found between patients and healthy donors. A total of about 100,000,000 sorted cells were examined across all samples, and RNA yield correlated strongly with the number of cells per subset. Regulatory and stem cell-like memory subsets were isolated from only 8 patients and about eight healthy donors, whereas naive and central memory subsets came from all 30 or so donors. The study compared TCRB repertoires of sorted circulating CD4+ T cell subsets between recently diagnosed type 1 diabetes patients and matched healthy donors. Broader findings and caveats from the paper: Naive, central memory and regulatory TCRB repertoires appeared more similar among patients than among healthy donors. In all four CD4+ subsets, TCRB CDR3 length was moderately but significantly shorter in type 1 diabetes patients. Fewer insertions and more nucleotide deletions at VDJ recombination sites were observed in patients with type 1 diabetes, implying thymic rearrangement abnormalities. PCR might favor shorter templates, but patient and control samples were amplified and corrected together, so any skew would affect both groups equally. Because cDNA was sequenced instead of genomic DNA, activated cells with high expression could be over-represented, although the groups did not differ in activation or CD3 levels. Only small numbers of individuals were included in the HLA sub-analyses, which left unresolved whether HLA type had any influence on TCRB rearrangement.

The CDR3, cysteine through phenylalanine, is 15 amino acids long. The read is trimmed to its CDR3 DNA, 45 bases read in frame from base 1. Relative to germline, V is 4 bases shorter and J is 5 bases shorter, with 15 bases between their ends. According to the germline V gene, CDR1 reads MGHRA and CDR2 reads YSYEKL. A single peripheral blood draw of 95 to 150 mL on average was collected from each donor into heparinised tubes. A BD FACSAria II and a panel including CD45RO, CCR7, CD25, CD127, CD95 and CD27 were used to sort naive, central memory, regulatory and stem cell-like memory CD4+ T cells. Every sorted population had a purity above 95%. PBMCs were separated immediately by Lymphoprep density gradient centrifugation and were stained directly, without being cultured. Samples were stained and sorted in pairs, with one healthy donor and one patient per experiment, so that batch effects were minimized.

The sequence links TRBV4-1 to TRBJ2-1; the D gene is perhaps TRBD2, on 6 matching bases. The material sequenced was central memory CD4+ T cells from blood. The clonotype originates from a man aged 18 to 35 with type 1 diabetes. At the DNA level, the sequence is TGCGCCAGCAGCCGGGAACGGGGACTTCACAATGAGCAGTTCTTC. The translation is CASSRERGLHNEQFF.